The sequence of this T cell receptor beta chain was determined in a study of T cell repertoires in cytomegalovirus infection. As for the study in general: Indicated by public TCR beta signatures were CMV infection and matching HLA type.

This clonotype has more than one count but fewer than ten. Antigen specificity is unknown. TCRdb redid the calling of the reads with MiXCR, one entry per CDR3 protein. Counted here are roughly 200,000 distinct CDR3 sequences, about 38% occurring once; the ten biggest clones make up over 45%. Germline lookup yields CDR1 SNHLY and CDR2 FYNNEI. V was shortened by 10 bases and J by 11 bases, with 15 bases between the two germline ends. This CDR3 is built from 11 residues. Study-level findings and limits: Ex vivo responses were dominated by HLA-C-restricted CMV-specific TCR beta clonotypes. CMV carriers with the relevant HLA were identified by cumulative public TCR beta family frequency.

The specimen comprised CD8+ T cells from cultured PBMCs, sampled from culture after CMV antigen stimulation. The chain has TRBV2 and TRBJ2-1; D gene ambiguous. This receptor was identified in a human donor in good health (CMV status not recorded). Some clones in this sample may be carry-over from other donors' samples. The CDR3 nucleotides read TGTGCCACCGACCTTAGGGATCAGCAGTTCTTC. Translating gives CATDLRDQQFF.